Listed below are T cell receptor beta chains from one sample, sequenced in a study of graft-versus-host responses after intestinal transplantation. The antigens for these receptors are not known. TCRdb's copy holds only in-frame clones and misses some; the assay was immunoSEQ multiplex PCR. Of fewer than 150,000 clones in the sample, more than 90% were seen once. The specimen comprised unstimulated CD4+ T cells sorted from spleen or lymph node cells, sampled before intestinal transplant. The receptors stem from a human donor who received an intestinal transplant. CDR3s leave out the opening cysteine and the closing phenylalanine or tryptophan.

v_call: TRBV10-2
j_call: TRBJ2-3
cdr3_length: 15
cdr3_aa: ASSESPLAGDSDTQY

v_call: TRBV7-9
j_call: TRBJ2-1
cdr3_length: 13
cdr3_aa: ASSPRGGAYNEQF

v_call: TRBV6-1
j_call: TRBJ1-3
cdr3_length: 12
cdr3_aa: ASGGTSSGNTIY

v_call: TRBV6-5
j_call: TRBJ1-1
cdr3_length: 12
cdr3_aa: ASSYSERRTEAF

v_call: TRBV12-5
j_call: TRBJ1-6
cdr3_length: 14
cdr3_aa: ASALGVSSYNSPLH

v_call: TRBV13
j_call: TRBJ1-6
cdr3_length: 13
cdr3_aa: ASSPQGQVGSPLH

v_call: TRBV6-5
j_call: TRBJ2-4
cdr3_length: 13
cdr3_aa: ASRRDRLGVNIQY

v_call: TRBV29-1
j_call: TRBJ1-5
cdr3_length: 11
cdr3_aa: SVEQGKGQPQH

v_call: TRBV4-1
j_call: TRBJ1-2
cdr3_length: 11
cdr3_aa: ASSQAGGYGYT

v_call: TRBV20-1
j_call: TRBJ1-1
cdr3_length: 8
cdr3_aa: SATTIEAF

v_call: TRBV19
j_call: TRBJ1-1
cdr3_length: 12
cdr3_aa: ASSILAPYTEAF

v_call: TRBV4-1
j_call: TRBJ1-5
cdr3_length: 14
cdr3_aa: ASSQAARAFNQPQH

v_call: TRBV6-5
j_call: TRBJ2-7
cdr3_length: 12
cdr3_aa: ASSYARVGYEQY

v_call: TRBV9
j_call: TRBJ1-5
cdr3_length: 13
cdr3_aa: ASSVGGDGSQPQH

v_call: TRBV6-5
j_call: TRBJ1-5
cdr3_length: 9
cdr3_aa: ASSYYETVH

v_call: TRBV6-1
j_call: TRBJ2-7
cdr3_length: 13
cdr3_aa: ASSEARGQTYEQY

v_call: TRBV6-1
j_call: TRBJ1-1
cdr3_length: 12
cdr3_aa: ASSELGTLTEAF

v_call: TRBV14
j_call: TRBJ2-2
cdr3_length: 12
cdr3_aa: ATSLQGGAGELF

v_call: TRBV27
j_call: TRBJ2-1
cdr3_length: 11
cdr3_aa: ASSPYLYNEQF

v_call: TRBV5-4
j_call: TRBJ2-1
cdr3_length: 10
cdr3_aa: ASSLDGNEQF

v_call: TRBV7-6
j_call: TRBJ1-5
cdr3_length: 12
cdr3_aa: ASSLVNGDQPQH

v_call: TRBV5-1
j_call: TRBJ1-4
cdr3_length: 13
cdr3_aa: ASSAGLGADEKLF

v_call: TRBV7-2
j_call: TRBJ2-5
cdr3_length: 11
cdr3_aa: ASNPGVKETQY

v_call: TRBV9
j_call: TRBJ1-2
cdr3_length: 14
cdr3_aa: ASSPTRGVGNYGYT

v_call: TRBV6-1
j_call: TRBJ2-7
cdr3_length: 13
cdr3_aa: ASSGRGVTSNEQY

v_call: TRBV5-1
j_call: TRBJ2-5
cdr3_length: 13
cdr3_aa: ASSLKQGGRETQY